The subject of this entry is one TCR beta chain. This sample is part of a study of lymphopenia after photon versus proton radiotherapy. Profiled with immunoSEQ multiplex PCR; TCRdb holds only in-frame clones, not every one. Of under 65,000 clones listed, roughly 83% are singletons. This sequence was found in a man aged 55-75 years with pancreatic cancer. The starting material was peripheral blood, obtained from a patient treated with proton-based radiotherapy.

In DNA form, the CDR3 reads TGTGCCAGCAGTTACTCGATGTCGGGGAACACTGAAGCTTTCTTT. This gives the protein CASSYSMSGNTEAFF. V and J are TRBV6-5 and TRBJ1-1, with D unresolved. There are 15 residues in the CDR3. The V and J ends lost 0 bases and 1 base respectively, with 9 bases between them. CDR1 is MNHEY, CDR2 SVGAGI, per germline.